The entry that follows covers one TCR beta chain sequence. This record comes from a study of blood T cell repertoires in COVID-19. The V gene's germline CDR1 is SGHDT and CDR2 YYEEEE. The CDR3 consists of 14 residues. V was clipped by 3 bases and J by 6 bases; unmatched bases: 7. Measured with immunoSEQ multiplex PCR; TCRdb has only the in-frame clones, and not every one. The sample holds about 180,000 clones, approximately 83% seen once. This chain connects TRBV5-6 to TRBJ1-2, with 8 bases aligning to TRBD1. The specimen sequenced was peripheral blood. The source is a human donor with active or convalescent COVID-19. The donor label of this sample is uncertain. CDR3 residues: CASSWGQGANGYTF. CDR3 DNA sequence: TGTGCCAGCAGCTGGGGGCAGGGGGCGAATGGCTACACCTTC.